The 8 T cell receptor beta chains listed next were all sequenced from one sample in a study of control samples from healthy donors and cancer patients. Profiled with immunoSEQ multiplex PCR; TCRdb holds only in-frame clones, not every one. The data hold roughly 80,000 clones, with around nine tenths observed a single time. Sequenced input: PBMCs. The receptors here all came from a woman aged 60-70 years with head and neck cancer.

The chain couples TRBV12-3 or TRBV12-4 to TRBJ2-4; 7 bases align to TRBD1. The V segment lost 6 bases and the J segment 14 bases; nucleotides outside the gene matches: 10. This CDR3 spans 12 amino acids. CDR3 loop: CASSYNRGQEYF. The CDR3 DNA reads TGTGCCAGCAGCTATAACAGGGGCCAGGAGTACTTC.

Points on this clone: The same CDR3 arises from other DNA sequences in this sample as well. The chain employs TRBV6-1 and TRBJ2-5, with unresolved D. This CDR3 region has 12 residues. The germline CDR1 and CDR2 sequences are MNHNS and SASEGT. Trimming left V 1 base short and J 5 bases short, with 5 bases between. CDR3 region: CASSEVYETQYF. CDR3 in DNA: TGTGCCAGCAGTGAAGTTTATGAGACCCAGTACTTC.

This chain links TRBV4-2 with TRBJ1-5; TRBD1 might be the D (6 bases). V was shortened by 2 bases and J by 7 bases, with 15 bases between the two germline ends. The V gene's germline CDR1 is LGHNA and CDR2 YNFKEQ. There are 15 residues in the CDR3. Here the CDR3 reads CASSQMAGDYQPQHF. Written as DNA, the CDR3 is TGTGCCAGCAGCCAAATGGCAGGGGATTACCAGCCCCAGCATTTT.

In DNA, the CDR3 is TGTGCCAGCAGCTTCCGGGACGGTGGTGGGACCATATATTTT. Translating it yields CASSFRDGGGTIYF. The chain combines TRBV5-6 with TRBJ1-3, with D possibly TRBD1 on 5 matching bases. V was cut by 2 bases and J by 10 bases, with 16 bases left in between. Per the germline V gene, CDR1 is SGHDT and CDR2 is YYEEEE. CDR3 length: 14 residues. The variable domain in full, with the rest retrieved from reference TRBV5-6 and TRBJ1-3, is DAGVTQSPTHLIKTRGQQVTLRCSPKSGHDTVSWYQQALGQGPQFIFQYYEEEERQRGNFPDRFSGHQFPNYSSELNVNALLLGDSALYLCASSFRDGGGTIYFGEGSWLTVV.

This rearrangement joins TRBV13 to TRBJ2-3; 8 nucleotides match TRBD2. V was clipped by 5 bases and J by 2 bases; unmatched bases: 9. This CDR3 has 16 amino acids. Per germline, CDR1 PRHDT and CDR2 FYEKMQ (reference sequence). CDR3 DNA sequence: TGTGCCAGCAGCCCCAAGCGGGAGCCGTTCACAGATACGCAGTATTTT. It encodes CASSPKREPFTDTQYF.

The genes are TRBV19 and TRBJ1-6, with D hard to call. Germline V lookup: CDR1 LNHDA, CDR2 SQIVND (reference sequence). Trimming took off 0 bases at V and 12 bases at J, with 9 bases between the two ends. The CDR3 is made up of 13 amino acids. CDR3 nucleotides: TGTGCCAGTAGTATAGAGCGGACCCAACCCCTCCACTTT. Amino acid sequence: CASSIERTQPLHF.

V is TRBV6-1 and J is TRBJ2-5; 11 positions match TRBD2. This CDR3 region has 14 residues. V was pared by 0 bases and J by 7 bases, with 1 base of the junction left unmatched. Germline CDR1 MNHNS, CDR2 SASEGT. CDR3 nucleotide sequence: TGTGCCAGCAGTGAAGCGCTAGCGGGGGGGACCCAGTACTTC. This sequence encodes CASSEALAGGTQYF.

The chain couples TRBV4-1 to TRBJ1-5; no reliable D call. Trimming took off 6 bases at V and 7 bases at J, with 13 bases between the two ends. Germline CDR1 MGHRA, CDR2 YSYEKL. The CDR3 is 13 amino acids. CDR3 sequence (DNA): TGCGCCAGCAGTTACGACATGGCCCAGCCCCAGCATTTT. Amino acid sequence: CASSYDMAQPQHF.